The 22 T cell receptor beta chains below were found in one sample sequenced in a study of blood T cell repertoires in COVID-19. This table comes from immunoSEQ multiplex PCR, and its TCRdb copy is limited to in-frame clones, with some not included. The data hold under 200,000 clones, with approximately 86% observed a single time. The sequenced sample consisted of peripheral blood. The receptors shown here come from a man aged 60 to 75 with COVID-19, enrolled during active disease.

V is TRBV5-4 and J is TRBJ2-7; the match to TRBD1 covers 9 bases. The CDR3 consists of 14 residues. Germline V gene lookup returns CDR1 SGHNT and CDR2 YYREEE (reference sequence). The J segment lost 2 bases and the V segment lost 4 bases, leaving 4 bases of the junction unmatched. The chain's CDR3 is CASSPGTGTYEQYF. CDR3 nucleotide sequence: TGTGCCAGCAGCCCCGGGACAGGGACCTACGAGCAGTACTTC.

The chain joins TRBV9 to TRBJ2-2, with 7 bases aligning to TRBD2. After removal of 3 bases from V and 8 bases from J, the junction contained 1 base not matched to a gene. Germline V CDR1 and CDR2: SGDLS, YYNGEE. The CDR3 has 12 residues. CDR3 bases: TGTGCCAGCAGCGCGGGAGGAGGGGAGCTGTTTTTT. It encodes CASSAGGGELFF.

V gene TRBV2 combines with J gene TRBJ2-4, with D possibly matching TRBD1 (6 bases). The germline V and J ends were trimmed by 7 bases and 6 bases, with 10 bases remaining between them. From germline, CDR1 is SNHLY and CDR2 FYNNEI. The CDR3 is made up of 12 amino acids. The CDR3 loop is CASKEGGNIQYF. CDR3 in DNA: TGTGCCAGCAAGGAAGGGGGAAACATTCAGTACTTC.

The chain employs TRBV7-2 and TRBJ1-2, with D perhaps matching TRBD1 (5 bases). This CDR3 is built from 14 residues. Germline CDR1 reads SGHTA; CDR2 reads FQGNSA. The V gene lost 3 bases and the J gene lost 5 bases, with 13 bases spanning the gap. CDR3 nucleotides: TGTGCCAGCAGCTTGTACAGGAGTCCTTATGGCTACACCTTC. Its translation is CASSLYRSPYGYTF. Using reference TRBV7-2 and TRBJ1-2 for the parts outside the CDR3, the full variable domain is GAGVSQSPSNKVTEKGKDVELRCDPISGHTALYWYRQSLGQGLEFLIYFQGNSAPDKSGLPSDRFSAERTGGSVSTLTIQRTQQEDSAVYLCASSLYRSPYGYTFGSGTRLTVV.

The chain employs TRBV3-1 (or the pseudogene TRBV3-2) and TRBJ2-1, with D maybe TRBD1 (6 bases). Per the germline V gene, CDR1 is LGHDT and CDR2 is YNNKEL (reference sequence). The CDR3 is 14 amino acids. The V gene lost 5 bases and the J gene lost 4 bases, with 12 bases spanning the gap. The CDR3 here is CASSTNDRYNEQFF. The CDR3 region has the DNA TGTGCCAGCAGCACAAACGACAGGTACAATGAGCAGTTCTTC.

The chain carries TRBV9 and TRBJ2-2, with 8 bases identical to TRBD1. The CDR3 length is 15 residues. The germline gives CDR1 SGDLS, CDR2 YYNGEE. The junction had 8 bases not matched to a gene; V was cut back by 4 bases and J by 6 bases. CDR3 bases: TGTGCCAGCAGCCCCCGACAGGGGTCCCCCGGGGAGCTGTTTTTT. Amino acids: CASSPRQGSPGELFF.

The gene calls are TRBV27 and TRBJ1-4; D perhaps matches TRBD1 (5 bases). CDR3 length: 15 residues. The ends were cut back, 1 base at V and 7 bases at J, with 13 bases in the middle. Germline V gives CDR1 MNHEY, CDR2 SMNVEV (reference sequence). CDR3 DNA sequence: TGTGCCAGCAGTTTATATTCCGACAGTGTTGAAAAACTGTTTTTT. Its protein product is CASSLYSDSVEKLFF.

The CDR3 nucleotides read TGTGCCAGCAGTTTAGCGGGGGGCGGCTACACCTTC. It encodes CASSLAGGGYTF. The genes are TRBV27 and TRBJ1-2; possibly TRBD1 for D (6 bases). Trimming removed 2 bases at V and 8 bases at J, with 9 bases between. The CDR3 extends over 12 amino acids. Looked up from germline, CDR1 is MNHEY and CDR2 is SMNVEV (reference sequence).

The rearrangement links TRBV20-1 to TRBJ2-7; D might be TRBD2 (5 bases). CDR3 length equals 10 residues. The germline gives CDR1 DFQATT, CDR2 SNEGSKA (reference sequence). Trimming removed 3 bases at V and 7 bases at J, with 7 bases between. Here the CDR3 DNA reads TGCAGTGCTAGGGGAGAGGAGCAGTACTTC. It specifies CSARGEEQYF.

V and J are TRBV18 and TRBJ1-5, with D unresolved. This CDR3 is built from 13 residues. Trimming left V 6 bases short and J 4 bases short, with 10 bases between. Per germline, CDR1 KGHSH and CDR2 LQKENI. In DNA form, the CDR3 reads TGTGCCAGCTCCCCTGAGCGGAATCAGCCCCAGCATTTT. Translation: CASSPERNQPQHF.

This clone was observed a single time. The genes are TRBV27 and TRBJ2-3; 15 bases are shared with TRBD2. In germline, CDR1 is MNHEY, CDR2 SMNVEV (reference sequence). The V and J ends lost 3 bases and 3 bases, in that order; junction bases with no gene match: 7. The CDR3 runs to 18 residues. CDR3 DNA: TGTGCCAGCAGTTTTTTCCGGGGACTAGCGGGAGGTACAGATACGCAGTATTTT. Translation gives CASSFFRGLAGGTDTQYF.

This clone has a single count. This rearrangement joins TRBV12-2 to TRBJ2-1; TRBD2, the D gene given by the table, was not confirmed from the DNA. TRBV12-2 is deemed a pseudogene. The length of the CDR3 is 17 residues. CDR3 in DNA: TGTGCAAGTCGCTTAGGAGAAACTAGCGGACTCTACAATGAGCAGTTCTTC. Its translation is CASRLGETSGLYNEQFF.

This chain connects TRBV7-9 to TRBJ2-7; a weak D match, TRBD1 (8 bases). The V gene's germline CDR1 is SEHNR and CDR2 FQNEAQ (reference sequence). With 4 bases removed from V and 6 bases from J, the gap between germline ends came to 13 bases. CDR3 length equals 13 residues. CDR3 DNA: TGTGCCAGCAGCTACAGGGGGGAGGGCGAGCAGTACTTC. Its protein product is CASSYRGEGEQYF. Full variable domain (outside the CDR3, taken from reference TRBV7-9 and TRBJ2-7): DTGVSQNPRHKITKRGQNVTFRCDPISEHNRLYWYRQTLGQGPEFLTYFQNEAQLEKSRLLSDRFSAERPKGSFSTLEIQRTEQGDSAMYLCASSYRGEGEQYFGPGTRLTVT.

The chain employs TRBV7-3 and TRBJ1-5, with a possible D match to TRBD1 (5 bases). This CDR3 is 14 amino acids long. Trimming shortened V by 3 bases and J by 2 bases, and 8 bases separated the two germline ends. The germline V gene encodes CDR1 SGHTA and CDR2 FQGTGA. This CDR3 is CASSFRGGNQPQHF. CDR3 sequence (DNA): TGTGCCAGCAGCTTCCGGGGGGGCAATCAGCCCCAGCATTTT.

The CDR3 loop is CASSQVLLRGLNQPQHF. DNA of the CDR3: TGTGCCAGCAGCCAAGTGTTACTAAGGGGCCTCAATCAGCCCCAGCATTTT. The chain carries TRBV14 and TRBJ1-5; D perhaps matches TRBD1 (5 bases). V was shortened by 1 base and J by 3 bases, with 16 bases between the two germline ends. Germline V gives CDR1 SGHDN, CDR2 FVKESK. CDR3 length: 17 residues. Drawing the rest from reference TRBV14 and TRBJ1-5, the complete variable domain is EAGVTQFPSHSVIEKGQTVTLRCDPISGHDNLYWYRRVMGKEIKFLLHFVKESKQDESGMPNNRFLAERTGGTYSTLKVQPAELEDSGVYFCASSQVLLRGLNQPQHFGDGTRLSIL.

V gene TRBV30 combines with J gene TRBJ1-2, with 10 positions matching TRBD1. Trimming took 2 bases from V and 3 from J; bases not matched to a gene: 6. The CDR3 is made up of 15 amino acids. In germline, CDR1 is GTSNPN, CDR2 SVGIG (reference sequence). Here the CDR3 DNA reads TGTGCCTGGAGTCGACAGGGGGCCTCTGACTATGGCTACACCTTC. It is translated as CAWSRQGASDYGYTF.

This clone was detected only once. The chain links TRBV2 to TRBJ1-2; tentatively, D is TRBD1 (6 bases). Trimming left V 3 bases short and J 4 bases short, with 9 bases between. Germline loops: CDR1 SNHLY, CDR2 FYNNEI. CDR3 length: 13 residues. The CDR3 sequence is CASSEQQGYGYTF. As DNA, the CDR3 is TGTGCCAGCAGTGAGCAACAGGGCTATGGCTACACCTTC.

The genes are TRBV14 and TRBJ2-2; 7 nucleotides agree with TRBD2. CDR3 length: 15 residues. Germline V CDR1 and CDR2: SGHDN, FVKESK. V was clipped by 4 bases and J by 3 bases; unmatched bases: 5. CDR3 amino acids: CASSRGGSYTGELFF. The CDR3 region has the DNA TGTGCCAGCAGCCGCGGGGGATCCTACACCGGGGAGCTGTTTTTT.

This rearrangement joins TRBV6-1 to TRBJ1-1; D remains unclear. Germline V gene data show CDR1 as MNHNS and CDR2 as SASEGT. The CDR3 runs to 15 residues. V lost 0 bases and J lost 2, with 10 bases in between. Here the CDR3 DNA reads TGTGCCAGCAGTGAAGCGCTTCGGGTAAACACTGAAGCTTTCTTT. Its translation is CASSEALRVNTEAFF.

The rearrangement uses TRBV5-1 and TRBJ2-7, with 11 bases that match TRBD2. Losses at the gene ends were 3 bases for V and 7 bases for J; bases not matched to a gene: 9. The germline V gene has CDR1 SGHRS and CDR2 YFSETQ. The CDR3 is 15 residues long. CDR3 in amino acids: CASSSVAGGPGEQYF. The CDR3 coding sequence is TGCGCCAGCAGCTCGGTAGCGGGAGGGCCGGGAGAGCAGTACTTC.

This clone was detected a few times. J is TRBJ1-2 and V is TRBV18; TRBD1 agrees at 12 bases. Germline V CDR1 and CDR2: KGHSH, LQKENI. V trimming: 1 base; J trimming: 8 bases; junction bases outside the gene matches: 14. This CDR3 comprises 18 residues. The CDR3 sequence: CASSPRPGTGGADPGYTF. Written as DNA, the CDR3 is TGTGCCAGCTCACCACGCCCCGGGACAGGGGGCGCCGACCCAGGCTACACCTTC.

The CDR3 reads CASSLGPGRGTEAFF. CDR3 in DNA: TGTGCCAGCAGCTTAGGTCCGGGGAGGGGAACTGAAGCTTTCTTT. The gene calls are TRBV11-3 and TRBJ1-1, with D tentatively TRBD1 (5 bases). Trimming cost V 1 base and J 5 bases, with 14 bases left between them. The V gene's germline CDR1 is SGHNT and CDR2 YENEEA. This CDR3 comprises 15 residues.